This TCR beta chain was observed in a study of T cells in Graves' hyperthyroidism and ophthalmopathy. Study as a whole: Peripheral blood draws took place at initial diagnosis, ahead of any treatment.

Concerning this clonotype itself: Its specificity is unknown.

From germline, CDR1 is DFQATT and CDR2 SNEGSKA (reference sequence). CDR3 length: 13 amino acids. V was pared by 5 bases and J by 6 bases, with 15 bases between. Study conclusions and caveats: Patients with ophthalmopathy were separated from those with stable hyperthyroidism by a 13 V-J model.

Amplification targeted TCR beta CDR3 regions from RNA transcripts. First-round RT-PCR targeting the TCR CDR3 was performed with the HTBI primer set. TCRdb analysed the multiplex PCR reads with MiXCR anew, one entry per CDR3 protein. The sample has 400,000 to 500,000 distinct CDR3 sequences, over 13% seen once; the top ten hold roughly 17%. Graves' hyperthyroidism without ophthalmopathy progression within 18 months was termed stable. Those patients with uncontrolled infection, other autoimmune disease, pregnancy or lactation were excluded. The source is a woman between 18 and 30 years old with Graves' hyperthyroidism. Sequenced material: blood. This chain uses TRBV20-1 with TRBJ2-3, with D possibly being TRBD1 (5 bases). The CDR3 protein is CSAHEQAVDTQYF. CDR3 coding DNA: TGCAGTGCTCACGAACAGGCGGTGGATACGCAGTATTTT.